This TCR beta chain was found in a study of T cells in Graves' hyperthyroidism and ophthalmopathy. General study findings and limits: Most thyroid clonotypes with frequency above 0.001 were detected in blood.

TCR beta CDR3 sequences were amplified from RNA transcripts. The TCR CDR3 was amplified in a first-round RT-PCR using the HTBI primer set. In TCRdb, the multiplex PCR reads were re-called with MiXCR into one record per CDR3 protein. The sample carries hundreds of thousands of distinct CDR3 sequences, around a quarter recorded once. The CDR3 contains 14 residues. Germline lookup yields CDR1 SQVTM and CDR2 ANQGSEA. V lost 1 base and J lost 9, with 18 bases in between. With respect to this clonotype: Antigen: not known.

Criteria for exclusion of patients were uncontrolled infection, other autoimmune disease, pregnancy or lactation. In making diagnoses, clinical symptoms, serum thyroxine and TRAb, thyroid ultrasound and orbital computed tomography were all used. The material sequenced was blood. The chain carries TRBV29-1 and TRBJ2-5; D perhaps matches TRBD2 (6 bases). This sequence was found in a woman between 25 and 40 years old with Graves' ophthalmopathy. CDR3: CSVEVGESRRAQYF. The CDR3 bases are TGCAGCGTTGAAGTAGGGGAAAGCCGGAGGGCCCAGTACTTC.